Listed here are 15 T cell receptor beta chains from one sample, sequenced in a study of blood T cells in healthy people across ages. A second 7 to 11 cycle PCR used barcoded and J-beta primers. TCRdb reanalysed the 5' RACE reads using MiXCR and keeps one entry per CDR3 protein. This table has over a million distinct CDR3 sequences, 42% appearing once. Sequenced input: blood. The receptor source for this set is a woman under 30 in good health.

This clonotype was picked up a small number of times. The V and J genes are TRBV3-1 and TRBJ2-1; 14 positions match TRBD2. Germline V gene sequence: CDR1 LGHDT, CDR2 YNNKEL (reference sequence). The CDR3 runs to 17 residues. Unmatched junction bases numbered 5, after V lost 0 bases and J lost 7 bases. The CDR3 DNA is TGTGCCAGCAGCCAAGATCAAGGGACTAGCGGGAGAAATGAGCAGTTCTTC. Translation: CASSQDQGTSGRNEQFF.

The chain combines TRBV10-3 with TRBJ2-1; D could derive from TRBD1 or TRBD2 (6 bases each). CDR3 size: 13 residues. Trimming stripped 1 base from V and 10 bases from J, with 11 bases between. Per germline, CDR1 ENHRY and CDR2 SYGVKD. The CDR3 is CAISEFTGREQFF. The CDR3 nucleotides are TGTGCCATCAGTGAGTTTACAGGGAGGGAGCAGTTCTTC.

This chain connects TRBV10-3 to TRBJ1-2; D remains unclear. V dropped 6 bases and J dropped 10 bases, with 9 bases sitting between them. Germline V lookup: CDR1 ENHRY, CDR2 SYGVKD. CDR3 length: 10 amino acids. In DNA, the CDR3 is TGTGCCATCAGGCGAGAAGCCTACACCTTC. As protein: CAIRREAYTF.

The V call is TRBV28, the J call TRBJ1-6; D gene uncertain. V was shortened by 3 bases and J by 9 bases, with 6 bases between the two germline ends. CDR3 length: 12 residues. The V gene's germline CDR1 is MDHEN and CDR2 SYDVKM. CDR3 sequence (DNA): TGTGCCAGCAGTTTTTGGGTTTCACCCCTCCACTTT. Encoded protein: CASSFWVSPLHF.

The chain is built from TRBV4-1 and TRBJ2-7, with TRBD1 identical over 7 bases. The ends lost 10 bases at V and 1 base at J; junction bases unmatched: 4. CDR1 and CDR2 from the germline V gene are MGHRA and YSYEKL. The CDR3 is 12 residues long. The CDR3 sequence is CATTGVSYEQYF. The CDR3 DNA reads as TGCGCCACAACAGGGGTGTCCTACGAGCAGTACTTC.

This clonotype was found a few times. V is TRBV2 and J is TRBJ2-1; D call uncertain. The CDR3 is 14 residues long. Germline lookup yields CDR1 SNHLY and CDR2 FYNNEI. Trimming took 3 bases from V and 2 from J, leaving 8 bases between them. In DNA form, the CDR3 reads TGTGCCAGCAGTGATGCGCCTACCTACAATGAGCAGTTCTTC. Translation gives CASSDAPTYNEQFF.

Here the CDR3 DNA reads TGTGCCAGCAGCGTAGATGGGGGGGAGCTGTTTTTT. Its protein is CASSVDGGELFF. This chain connects TRBV9 to TRBJ2-2; D is unresolved. The CDR3 is 12 amino acids. Trimming cost V 0 bases and J 8 bases, with 5 bases left between them. Germline assignment: CDR1 SGDLS and CDR2 YYNGEE.

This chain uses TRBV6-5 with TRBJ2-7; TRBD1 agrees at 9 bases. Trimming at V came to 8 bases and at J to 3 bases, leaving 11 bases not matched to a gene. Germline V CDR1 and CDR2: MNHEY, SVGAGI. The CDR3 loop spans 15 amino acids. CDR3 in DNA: TGTGCCAGCGGGGACAGGGAACCTTACTACTACGAGCAGTACTTC. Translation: CASGDREPYYYEQYF.

For the CDR3, the DNA is TGTGCCAGCAGCCAATCGGCTAGGCCCCCAGATACGCAGTATTTT. Its protein is CASSQSARPPDTQYF. The chain joins TRBV3-1 to TRBJ2-3; D gene uncertain. The germline CDR1 and CDR2 sequences are LGHDT and YNNKEL (reference sequence). V was cut by 2 bases and J by 4 bases, with 13 bases left in between. The CDR3 runs 15 residues.

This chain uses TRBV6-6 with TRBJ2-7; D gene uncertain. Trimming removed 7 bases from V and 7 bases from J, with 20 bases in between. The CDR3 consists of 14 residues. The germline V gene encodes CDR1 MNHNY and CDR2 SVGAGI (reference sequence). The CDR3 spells CASNPHEIGAEQYF. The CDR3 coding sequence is TGTGCCAGCAATCCTCATGAAATCGGAGCGGAGCAGTACTTC.

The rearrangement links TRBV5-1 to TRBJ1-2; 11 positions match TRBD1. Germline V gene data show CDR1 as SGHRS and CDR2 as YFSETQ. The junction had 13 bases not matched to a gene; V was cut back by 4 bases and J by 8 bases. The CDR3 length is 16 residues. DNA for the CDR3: TGCGCCAGCAGCGCTCTCGGGACAGGGGGTCTTAGGGGCTACACCTTC. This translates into CASSALGTGGLRGYTF.

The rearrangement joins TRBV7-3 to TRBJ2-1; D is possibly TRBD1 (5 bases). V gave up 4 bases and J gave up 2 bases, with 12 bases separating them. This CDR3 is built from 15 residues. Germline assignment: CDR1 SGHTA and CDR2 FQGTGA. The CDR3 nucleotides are TGTGCCAGCAGCTCCCAGGGTAGTACCTACAATGAGCAGTTCTTC. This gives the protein CASSSQGSTYNEQFF. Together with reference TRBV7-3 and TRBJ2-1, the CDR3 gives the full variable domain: GAGVSQTPSNKVTEKGKYVELRCDPISGHTALYWYRQSLGQGPEFLIYFQGTGAADDSGLPNDRFFAVRPEGSVSTLKIQRTERGDSAVYLCASSSQGSTYNEQFFGPGTRLTVL.

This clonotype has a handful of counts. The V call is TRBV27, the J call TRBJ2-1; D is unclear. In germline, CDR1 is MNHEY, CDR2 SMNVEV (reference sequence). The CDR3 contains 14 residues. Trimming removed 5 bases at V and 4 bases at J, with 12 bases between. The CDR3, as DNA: TGTGCCAGCAGTCCCCGTTCGCATTACAATGAGCAGTTCTTC. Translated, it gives CASSPRSHYNEQFF.

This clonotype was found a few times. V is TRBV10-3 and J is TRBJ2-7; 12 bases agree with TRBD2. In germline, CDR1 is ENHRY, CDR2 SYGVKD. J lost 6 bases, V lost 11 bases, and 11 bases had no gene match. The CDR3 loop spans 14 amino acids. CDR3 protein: CAGRKTSGGSEQYF. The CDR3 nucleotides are TGTGCCGGGAGGAAGACTAGCGGGGGATCCGAGCAGTACTTC.

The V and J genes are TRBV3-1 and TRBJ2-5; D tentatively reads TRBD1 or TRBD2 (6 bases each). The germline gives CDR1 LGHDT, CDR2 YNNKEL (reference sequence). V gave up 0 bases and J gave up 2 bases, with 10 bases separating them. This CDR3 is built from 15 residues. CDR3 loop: CASSQDGGTQETQYF. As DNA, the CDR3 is TGTGCCAGCAGCCAAGATGGAGGGACACAAGAGACCCAGTACTTC.